The rows below give T cell receptor beta chains drawn from one sample of a study of liver allograft versus peripheral blood T cells. TCRdb analysed the reads with MiXCR anew, one entry per CDR3 protein. The top ten clones hold 4.5% to 6% of a sample with about 9,200 distinct CDR3 sequences, around 21% of them seen once. The receptors come from a human patient who had a liver transplant. Some T cells could come from the graft donor. Each CDR3 is given with its conserved first and last residue. A D gene is named only where the DNA matches it firmly. Only some rows state a clone size, as once, few, many or a class for expanded clones.

size: few
D: TRBD1
V: TRBV7-9
J: TRBJ1-5
CDR3: CASSGGGQGATQPQHF
DNA: TGTGCCAGCAGCGGTGGCGGTCAGGGGGCAACTCAGCCCCAGCATTTT

size: NA
D: NA
V: TRBV28
J: TRBJ1-3
CDR3: CASSLWQILNSGNTIYF
DNA: TGTGCCAGCAGTTTATGGCAGATACTGAACTCTGGAAACACCATATATTTT

size: NA
D: TRBD1
V: TRBV7-2
J: TRBJ1-5
CDR3: CASSTRTGGNQPQHF
DNA: TGTGCCAGCAGCACCCGGACAGGGGGCAATCAGCCCCAGCATTTT

size: few
D: TRBD1
V: TRBV28
J: TRBJ2-7
CDR3: CASSPADRAREQYF
DNA: TGTGCCAGCAGTCCCGCGGACAGGGCAAGGGAGCAGTACTTC

size: NA
D: TRBD1
V: TRBV5-4
J: TRBJ1-1
CDR3: CASTYDRVNTEAFF
DNA: TGTGCCAGCACCTACGACAGGGTGAACACTGAAGCTTTCTTT

size: large
D: NA
V: TRBV18
J: TRBJ1-2
CDR3: CASSPSSGTDYGYTF
DNA: TGTGCCAGCTCACCATCGTCGGGGACGGACTATGGCTACACCTTC

size: many
D: NA
V: TRBV5-6
J: TRBJ1-5
CDR3: CASSLGGEQPQHF
DNA: TGTGCCAGCAGCTTGGGAGGGGAACAGCCCCAGCATTTT

size: NA
D: TRBD1
V: TRBV20-1
J: TRBJ1-5
CDR3: CSAYQGGNQPQHF
DNA: TGCAGTGCTTACCAGGGGGGCAATCAGCCCCAGCATTTT

size: medium-sized
D: TRBD1
V: TRBV18
J: TRBJ2-7
CDR3: CASSPGQGAGEQYF
DNA: TGTGCCAGCTCACCAGGACAGGGGGCCGGCGAGCAGTACTTC

size: medium-sized
D: TRBD2
V: TRBV27
J: TRBJ2-2
CDR3: CASSPTSFLAGGDTGELFF
DNA: TGTGCCAGCAGTCCGACCTCCTTTTTAGCGGGAGGGGACACCGGGGAGCTGTTTTTT

size: medium-sized
D: NA
V: TRBV10-3
J: TRBJ1-6
CDR3: CAISESMAVIQPLHF
DNA: TGTGCCATCAGTGAGTCGATGGCGGTAATTCAACCCCTCCACTTT

size: NA
D: NA
V: TRBV6-1
J: TRBJ2-1
CDR3: CASGATTTLNQFF
DNA: TGTGCCAGTGGAGCCACAACTACCTTAAACCAGTTCTTC

size: medium-sized
D: NA
V: TRBV29-1
J: TRBJ1-6
CDR3: CSVATGGGSPLHF
DNA: TGCAGCGTTGCAACGGGGGGCGGGTCACCCCTCCACTTT

size: many
D: TRBD2
V: TRBV6-2/TRBV6-3
J: TRBJ2-7
CDR3: CASRSGRAGVYEQYF
DNA: TGTGCCAGCAGGTCCGGGAGGGCCGGAGTTTACGAGCAGTACTTC

size: NA
D: NA
V: TRBV30
J: TRBJ2-4
CDR3: CAWSVQTGAATKNIQYF
DNA: TGTGCCTGGAGTGTACAGACGGGGGCTGCAACCAAAAACATTCAGTACTTC